One and the same sample provided the 21 T cell receptor beta chains below, sequenced in a study of T cells in Graves' hyperthyroidism and ophthalmopathy. Researchers amplified the TCR beta CDR3 regions from RNA transcripts. An initial round of RT-PCR targeting the TCR CDR3 relied on the HTBI primer set. TCRdb called the multiplex PCR reads again in MiXCR, with one record for every CDR3 protein. The sample shows approximately 700,000 distinct CDR3 sequences, approximately 42% of them seen only once. Sequencing was performed on peripheral blood or thyroid tissue (not recorded which). These receptors all stem from an adult man with Graves' disease, either hyperthyroidism or ophthalmopathy (not recorded which).

The chain employs TRBV10-3 and TRBJ1-1; maybe TRBD1 (6 bases). The CDR3 sequence is 21 residues long. V was clipped by 3 bases and J by 1 base, with 30 bases between them. Germline-derived CDR1 and CDR2 are ENHRY and SYGVKD. The CDR3 DNA reads as TGTGCCATCAGTGATATGAGCAATCAGCCCCAGCAAGACAGGAGGAACACTGAAGCTTTCTTT. This codes for CAISDMSNQPQQDRRNTEAFF.

V gene TRBV6-5 combines with J gene TRBJ2-7, with 8 bases identical to TRBD1. Trimming at V came to 6 bases and at J to 3 bases, leaving 4 bases not matched to a gene. Germline V gene data show CDR1 as MNHEY and CDR2 as SVGAGI. The CDR3 totals 13 residues. CDR3 sequence: CASRDRAYYEQYF. The CDR3 nucleotides read TGTGCCAGCAGGGACAGGGCCTACTACGAGCAGTACTTC.

The chain employs TRBV10-2 and TRBJ2-7, with TRBD2 matching 8 bases. There are 14 residues in the CDR3. Germline loops: CDR1 WSHSY, CDR2 SAAADI. The V gene end was trimmed by 6 bases and the J gene end by 5 bases; junction bases not matched to a gene: 9. The CDR3 reads CASSNPGLVDEQYF. In DNA, the CDR3 is TGCGCCAGCAGCAATCCGGGACTAGTCGACGAGCAGTACTTC.

The J gene is TRBJ2-5, the V gene TRBV7-9, with TRBD1 matching 11 bases. The DNA end is a closer match to TRBJ2-7, so the J assignment may be wrong. The germline V gene encodes CDR1 SEHNR and CDR2 FQNEAQ (reference sequence). The length of the CDR3 is 15 residues. The CDR3 DNA is TGTGCCAGCAGCTTCCGGGACAGGGGGTTCCCCGAGCAGTACTTC. Translating it yields CASSFRDRGFPEQYF.

This clonotype was seen only a few times. V usage is TRBV25-1 and J usage is TRBJ1-5; D uncertain. CDR3 length: 13 amino acids. Germline V CDR1 and CDR2: MGHDK, SYGVNS. The CDR3 sequence is CARDGYSNQPQHF. The DNA for the CDR3 is TGTGCTAGAGATGGGTATAGCAATCAGCCCCAGCATTTT.

Ten or more counts support this clonotype. The genes are TRBV29-1 and TRBJ1-2; 8 bases align to TRBD1. This CDR3 has 11 residues. Germline lookup yields CDR1 SQVTM and CDR2 ANQGSEA. The V segment lost 8 bases and the J segment 8 bases; nucleotides outside the gene matches: 7. The CDR3 region is CSSQGAWGYTF. DNA for the CDR3: TGCAGCTCGCAGGGGGCCTGGGGCTACACCTTC.

This clonotype was counted many times. The CDR3 loop is CASRSGLGNTIYF. In DNA form, the CDR3 reads TGTGCCAGCAGGTCGGGCCTGGGAAACACCATATATTTT. The rearrangement joins TRBV2 to TRBJ1-3; D not certain. V shed 6 bases and J shed 4 bases, with 10 bases lying between them. The CDR3 contains 13 residues. Looked up from germline, CDR1 is SNHLY and CDR2 is FYNNEI.

Many counts were recorded for this clonotype. This rearrangement joins TRBV13 to TRBJ1-1; D unresolved. Germline V lookup: CDR1 PRHDT, CDR2 FYEKMQ (reference sequence). The CDR3 runs 12 residues. V was pared by 0 bases and J by 7 bases, with 6 bases between. In DNA, the CDR3 is TGTGCCAGCAGCTTAGGAGAGGTTGAAGCTTTCTTT. Translated, it gives CASSLGEVEAFF.

This chain links TRBV12-5 with TRBJ2-7, with 11 bases lining up with TRBD1. The CDR3 contains 14 residues. After removal of 5 bases from V and 4 bases from J, the junction contained 4 bases not matched to a gene. Germline V gene sequence: CDR1 LGHNT, CDR2 FRNRAP. CDR3 residues: CASGGGTGGYEQYF. CDR3 in DNA: TGTGCTAGTGGTGGGGGGACAGGGGGGTACGAGCAGTACTTC. The full variable domain, rest sourced from reference TRBV12-5 and TRBJ2-7, is DARVTQTPRHKVTEMGQEVTMRCQPILGHNTVFWYRQTMMQGLELLAYFRNRAPLDDSGMPKDRFSAEMPDATLATLKIQPSEPRDSAVYFCASGGGTGGYEQYFGPGTRLTVT.

This clonotype was observed many times. The genes are TRBV7-9 and TRBJ2-7, with 12 bases lining up with TRBD2. Unmatched junction bases numbered 4, after V lost 6 bases and J lost 4 bases. The germline gives CDR1 SEHNR, CDR2 FQNEAQ (reference sequence). CDR3 size: 14 residues. The CDR3 loop reads CASSLAGGSYEQYF. DNA of the CDR3: TGTGCCAGCAGTCTAGCGGGAGGGAGTTACGAGCAGTACTTC.

V gene TRBV11-2 combines with J gene TRBJ1-6, with D perhaps matching TRBD1 (5 bases). Deletions cut 1 base from V and 4 bases from J, with 17 bases between. Germline-derived CDR1 and CDR2 are SGHAT and FQNNGV. The CDR3 covers 18 residues. This CDR3 is CASSLGVGSGGYNSPLHF. The CDR3 coding sequence is TGTGCCAGCAGCTTAGGGGTCGGGTCCGGGGGGTATAATTCACCCCTCCACTTT.

Ten or more counts support this clonotype. CDR3: CSAKTGNYGYTF. DNA for the CDR3: TGCAGTGCTAAGACGGGCAACTATGGCTACACCTTC. The V and J genes are TRBV20-1 and TRBJ1-2; unclear D gene. CDR3 length equals 12 residues. The V and J ends lost 4 bases and 2 bases respectively, with 8 bases between them. CDR1 DFQATT and CDR2 SNEGSKA come from the germline V gene (reference sequence).

This clonotype was observed a few times. V is TRBV2 and J is TRBJ1-6; D ambiguous. CDR1 SNHLY and CDR2 FYNNEI come from the germline V gene. This CDR3 spans 16 amino acids. Trimming left V 5 bases short and J 11 bases short, with 22 bases between. CDR3 protein: CASSLLVGGTVAPLHF. CDR3 bases: TGTGCCAGCAGTTTATTAGTAGGCGGTACCGTAGCACCCCTCCACTTT.

This chain links TRBV7-2 with TRBJ1-2, with D maybe TRBD1 (5 bases). CDR1 is SGHTA and CDR2 is FQGNSA in the germline V gene. V shed 5 bases and J shed 3 bases, with 13 bases lying between them. CDR3 length: 14 amino acids. The CDR3 DNA reads TGTGCCAGCAGCCCGGGAGGGGAGGACTATGGCTACACCTTC. Its protein is CASSPGGEDYGYTF.

This clonotype was counted at least ten times. V gene TRBV10-3 combines with J gene TRBJ2-6, with 11 bases fitting TRBD2. J was trimmed by 1 base and V by 8 bases; bases with no gene match: 4. This CDR3 comprises 16 residues. CDR1 is ENHRY, CDR2 SYGVKD, per germline. CDR3 residues: CAIHGTSGSGANVLTF. As DNA, the CDR3 is TGTGCCATCCACGGGACTAGCGGTTCTGGGGCCAACGTCCTGACTTTC.

Comment on this clonotype: At one of its ends the junction is not consistent with the germline gene, which may arise from a read error. This sequence joins TRBV25-1 and TRBJ2-7; 11 nucleotides align to TRBD1. The CDR3 is 15 amino acids. Germline CDR1 reads MGHDK; CDR2 reads SYGVNS. The CDR3 is CASSSRDRGDYEQHF. The CDR3 region has the DNA TGTGCCAGCAGTTCCCGGGACAGGGGGGACTACGAGCAGCACTTC.

This clonotype was found a few times. The V call is TRBV25-1, the J call TRBJ1-2, with D uncertain. Trimming cost V 6 bases and J 3 bases, with 14 bases left between them. The CDR3 loop spans 14 amino acids. The germline V gene encodes CDR1 MGHDK and CDR2 SYGVNS. CDR3 in DNA: TGTGCCAGCAGCTCTTGGGCAGACGACTATGGCTACACCTTC. Protein: CASSSWADDYGYTF.

The gene calls are TRBV29-1 and TRBJ1-6; TRBD1 agrees at 9 bases. The germline V gene has CDR1 SQVTM and CDR2 ANQGSEA. This CDR3 is built from 12 residues. The J segment lost 8 bases and the V segment lost 8 bases, leaving 4 bases of the junction unmatched. The CDR3 DNA follows: TGCAGCTCACGACAGGGGGATTCACCCCTCCACTTT. Translation: CSSRQGDSPLHF.

V is TRBV20-1 and J is TRBJ1-4, with a weak D call TRBD1 (6 bases). CDR3 size: 14 residues. Germline assignment: CDR1 DFQATT and CDR2 SNEGSKA (reference sequence). CDR3 DNA sequence: TGCAGCTTAGGGACACAGGGCTCTAATGAAAAACTGTTTTTT. Translating gives CSLGTQGSNEKLFF.

The chain carries TRBV29-1 and TRBJ1-5, with D unresolved. Germline assignment: CDR1 SQVTM and CDR2 ANQGSEA. Between the trimmed V and J ends, which lost 7 bases and 4 bases, there was a span of 8 bases. The CDR3 has 11 residues. The CDR3 region has the DNA TGCAGCGGGACCGCGAATCAGCCCCAGCATTTT. This gives the protein CSGTANQPQHF. The complete variable domain, with remaining parts taken from reference TRBV29-1 and TRBJ1-5, reads SAVISQKPSRDICQRGTSLTIQCQVDSQVTMMFWYRQQPGQSLTLIATANQGSEATYESGFVIDKFPISRPNLTFSTLTVSNMSPEDSSIYLCSGTANQPQHFGDGTRLSIL.

As for this clonotype: The junction and the germline gene differ at one end; a read error may be behind it. The CDR3 sequence: CASSLSPAANYGHTF. The CDR3 DNA reads TGTGCCAGCAGCTTAAGTCCAGCAGCTAACTATGGCCACACCTTC. The V call is TRBV11-1, the J call TRBJ1-2; D remains unclear. Per germline, CDR1 SGHAT and CDR2 FQDESV (reference sequence). This CDR3 is 15 amino acids long.